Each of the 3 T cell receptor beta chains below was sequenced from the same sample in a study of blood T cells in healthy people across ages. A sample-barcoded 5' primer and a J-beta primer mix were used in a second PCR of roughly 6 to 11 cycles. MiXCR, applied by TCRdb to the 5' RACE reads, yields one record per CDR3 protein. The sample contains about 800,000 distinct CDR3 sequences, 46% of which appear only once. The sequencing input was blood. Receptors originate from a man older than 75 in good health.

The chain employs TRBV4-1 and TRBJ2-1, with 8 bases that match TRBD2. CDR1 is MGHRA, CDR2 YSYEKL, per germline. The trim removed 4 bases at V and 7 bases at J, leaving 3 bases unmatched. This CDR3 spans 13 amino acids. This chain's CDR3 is CASSPGRENEQFF. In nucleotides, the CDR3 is TGCGCCAGCAGCCCCGGGAGGGAAAATGAGCAGTTCTTC.

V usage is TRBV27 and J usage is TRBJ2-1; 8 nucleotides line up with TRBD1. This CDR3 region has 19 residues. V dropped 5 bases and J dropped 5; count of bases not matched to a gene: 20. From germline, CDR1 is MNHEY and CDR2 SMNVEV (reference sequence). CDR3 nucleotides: TGTGCCAGCAGTCCTGACACCTACCCAGGGGGCGAGTCTAACAATGAGCAGTTCTTC. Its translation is CASSPDTYPGGESNNEQFF.

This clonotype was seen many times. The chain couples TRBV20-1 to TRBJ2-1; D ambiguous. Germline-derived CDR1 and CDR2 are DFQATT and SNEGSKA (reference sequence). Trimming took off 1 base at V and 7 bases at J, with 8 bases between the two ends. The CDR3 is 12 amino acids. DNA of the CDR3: TGCAGTGCTAGAGGCGGCCGGAATGAGCAGTTCTTC. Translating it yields CSARGGRNEQFF.